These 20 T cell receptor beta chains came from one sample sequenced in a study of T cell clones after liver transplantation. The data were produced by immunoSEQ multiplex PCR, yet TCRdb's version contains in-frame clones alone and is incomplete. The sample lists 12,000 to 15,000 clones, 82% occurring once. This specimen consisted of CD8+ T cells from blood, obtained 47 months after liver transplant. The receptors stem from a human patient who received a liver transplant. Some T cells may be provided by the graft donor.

The DNA of the CDR3 is TGTGCCAGTAGTATAAGTAGTAGCGGGGTGAATGAGCAGTTCTTC. Protein sequence: CASSISSSGVNEQFF. V gene TRBV19 combines with J gene TRBJ2-1; 8 bases are a match to TRBD2. The V gene end was trimmed by 2 bases and the J gene end by 7 bases; junction bases not matched to a gene: 7. Germline V gene data show CDR1 as LNHDA and CDR2 as SQIVND (reference sequence). The CDR3 runs 15 residues.

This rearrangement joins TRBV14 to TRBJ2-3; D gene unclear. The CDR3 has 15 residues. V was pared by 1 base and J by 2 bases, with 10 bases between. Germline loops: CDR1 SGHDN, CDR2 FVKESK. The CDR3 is CASSQGGLDTDTQYF. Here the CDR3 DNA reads TGTGCCAGCAGCCAAGGTGGCCTCGACACAGATACGCAGTATTTT.

The CDR3 protein is CASSRGFGRAQYF. The CDR3 DNA reads TGTGCCAGCAGCAGGGGATTCGGTAGGGCCCAGTACTTC. V usage is TRBV28 and J usage is TRBJ2-5, with D possibly being TRBD1 (6 bases). Germline V gene lookup returns CDR1 MDHEN and CDR2 SYDVKM. Trimming cost V 6 bases and J 9 bases, with 17 bases left between them. CDR3 size: 13 residues.

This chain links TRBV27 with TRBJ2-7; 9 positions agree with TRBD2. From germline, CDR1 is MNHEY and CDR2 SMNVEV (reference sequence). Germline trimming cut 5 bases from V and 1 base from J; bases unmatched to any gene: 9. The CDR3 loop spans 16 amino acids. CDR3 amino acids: CASSPLGAGGSYEQYF. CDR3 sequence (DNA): TGTGCCAGCAGTCCCCTGGGGGCGGGAGGGTCCTACGAGCAGTACTTC.

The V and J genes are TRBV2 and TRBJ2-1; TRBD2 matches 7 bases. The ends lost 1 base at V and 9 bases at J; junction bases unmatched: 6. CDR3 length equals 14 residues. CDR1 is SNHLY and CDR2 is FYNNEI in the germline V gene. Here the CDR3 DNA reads TGTGCCAGCAGTGAAGTGGGGGGGGAGAGTGAGCAGTTCTTC. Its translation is CASSEVGGESEQFF.

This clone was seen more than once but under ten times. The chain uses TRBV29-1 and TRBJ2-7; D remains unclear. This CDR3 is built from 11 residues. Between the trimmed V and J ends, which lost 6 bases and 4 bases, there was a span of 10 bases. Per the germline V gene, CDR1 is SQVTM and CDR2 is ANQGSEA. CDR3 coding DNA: TGCAGCGTGGCTGGGGTTTACGAGCAGTACTTC. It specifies CSVAGVYEQYF.

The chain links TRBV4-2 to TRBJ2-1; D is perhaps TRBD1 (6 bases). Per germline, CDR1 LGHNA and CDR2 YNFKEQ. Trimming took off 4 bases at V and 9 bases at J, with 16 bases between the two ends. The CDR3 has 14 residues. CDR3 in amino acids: CASSLHREAIEQFF. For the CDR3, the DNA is TGTGCCAGCAGCCTCCACAGGGAAGCGATTGAGCAGTTCTTC.

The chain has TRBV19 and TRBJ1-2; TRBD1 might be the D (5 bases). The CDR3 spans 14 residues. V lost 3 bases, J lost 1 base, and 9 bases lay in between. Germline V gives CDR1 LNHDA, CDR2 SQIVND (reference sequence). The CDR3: CASSMRGRNYGYTF. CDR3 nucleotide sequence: TGTGCCAGTAGTATGAGGGGACGTAACTATGGCTACACCTTC. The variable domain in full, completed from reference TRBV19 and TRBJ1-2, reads DGGITQSPKYLFRKEGQNVTLSCEQNLNHDAMYWYRQDPGQGLRLIYYSQIVNDFQKGDIAEGYSVSREKKESFPLTVTSAQKNPTAFYLCASSMRGRNYGYTFGSGTRLTVV.

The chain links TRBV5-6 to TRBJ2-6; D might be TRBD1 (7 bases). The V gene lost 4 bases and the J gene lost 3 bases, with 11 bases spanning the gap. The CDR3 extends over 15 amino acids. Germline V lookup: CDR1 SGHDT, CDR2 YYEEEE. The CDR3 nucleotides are TGTGCCAGCAGCCCAGGGGGACTTGGGGCCAACGTCCTGACTTTC. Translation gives CASSPGGLGANVLTF.

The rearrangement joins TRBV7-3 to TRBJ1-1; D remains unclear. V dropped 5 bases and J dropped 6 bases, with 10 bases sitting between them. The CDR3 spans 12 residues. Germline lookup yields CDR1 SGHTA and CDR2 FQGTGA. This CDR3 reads CASSPDGAEAFF. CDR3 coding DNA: TGTGCCAGCAGCCCCGATGGGGCTGAAGCTTTCTTT. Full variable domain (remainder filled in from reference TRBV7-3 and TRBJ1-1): GAGVSQTPSNKVTEKGKYVELRCDPISGHTALYWYRQSLGQGPEFLIYFQGTGAADDSGLPNDRFFAVRPEGSVSTLKIQRTERGDSAVYLCASSPDGAEAFFGQGTRLTVV.

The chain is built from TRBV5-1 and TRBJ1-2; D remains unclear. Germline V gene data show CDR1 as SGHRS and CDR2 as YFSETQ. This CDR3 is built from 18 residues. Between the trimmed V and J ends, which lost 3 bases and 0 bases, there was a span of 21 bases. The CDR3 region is CASSSSLSEGGSNYGYTF. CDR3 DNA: TGCGCCAGCAGCTCGTCTCTTAGCGAAGGCGGTTCTAACTATGGCTACACCTTC.

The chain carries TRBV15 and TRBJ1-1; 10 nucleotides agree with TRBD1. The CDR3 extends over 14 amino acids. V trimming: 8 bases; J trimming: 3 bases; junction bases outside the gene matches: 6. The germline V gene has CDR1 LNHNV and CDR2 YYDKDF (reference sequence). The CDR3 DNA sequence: TGTGCCACCGAGACAGGGGGCGCGGACACTGAAGCTTTCTTT. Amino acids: CATETGGADTEAFF.

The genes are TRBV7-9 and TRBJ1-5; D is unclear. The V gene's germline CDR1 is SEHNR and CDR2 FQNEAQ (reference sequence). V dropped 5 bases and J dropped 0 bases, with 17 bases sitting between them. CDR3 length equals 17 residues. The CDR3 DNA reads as TGTGCCAGCAGCGACTCCGTTAGCCCCTATAGCAATCAGCCCCAGCATTTT. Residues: CASSDSVSPYSNQPQHF.

CDR3 sequence reads: CASSYSGGPTEAFF. The CDR3 DNA reads TGTGCCAGCAGTTACTCGGGGGGGCCCACTGAAGCTTTCTTT. This chain links TRBV6-5 with TRBJ1-1; D is perhaps TRBD1 (6 bases). V lost 0 bases, J lost 4 bases, and 9 bases lay in between. Per the germline V gene, CDR1 is MNHEY and CDR2 is SVGAGI. This CDR3 comprises 14 residues.

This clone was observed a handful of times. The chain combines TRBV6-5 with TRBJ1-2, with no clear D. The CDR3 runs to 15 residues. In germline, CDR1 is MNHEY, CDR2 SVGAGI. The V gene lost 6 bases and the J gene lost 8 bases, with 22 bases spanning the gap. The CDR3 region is CASSSQGGSNGGYTF. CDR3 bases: TGTGCCAGCAGCTCTCAAGGAGGGTCCAACGGAGGCTACACCTTC.

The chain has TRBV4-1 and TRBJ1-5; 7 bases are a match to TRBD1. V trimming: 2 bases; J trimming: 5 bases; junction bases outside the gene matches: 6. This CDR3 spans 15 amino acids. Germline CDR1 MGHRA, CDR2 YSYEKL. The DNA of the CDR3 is TGCGCCAGCAGCCAACTAGACAGGGAGGATCAGCCCCAGCATTTT. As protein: CASSQLDREDQPQHF.

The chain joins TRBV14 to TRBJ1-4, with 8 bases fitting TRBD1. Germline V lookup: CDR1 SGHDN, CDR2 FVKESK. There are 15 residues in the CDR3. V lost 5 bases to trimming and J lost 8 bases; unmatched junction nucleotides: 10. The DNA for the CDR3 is TGTGCCAGCAGCTCCAACAGGGGGAGAGGGGAAAAACTGTTTTTT. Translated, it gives CASSSNRGRGEKLFF.

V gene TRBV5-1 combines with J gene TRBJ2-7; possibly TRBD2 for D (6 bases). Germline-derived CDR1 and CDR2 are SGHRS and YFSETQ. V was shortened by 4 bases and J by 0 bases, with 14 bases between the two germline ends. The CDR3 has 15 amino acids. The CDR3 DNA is TGCGCCAGCAGCACGGGTCCTAGCGTCTCCTACGAGCAGTACTTC. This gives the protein CASSTGPSVSYEQYF.

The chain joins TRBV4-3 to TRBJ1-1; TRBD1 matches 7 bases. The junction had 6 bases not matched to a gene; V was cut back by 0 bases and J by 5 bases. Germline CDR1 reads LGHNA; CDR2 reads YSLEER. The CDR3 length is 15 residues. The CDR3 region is CASSQDGSGGTEAFF. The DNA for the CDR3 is TGCGCCAGCAGCCAAGATGGGTCAGGGGGGACTGAAGCTTTCTTT.

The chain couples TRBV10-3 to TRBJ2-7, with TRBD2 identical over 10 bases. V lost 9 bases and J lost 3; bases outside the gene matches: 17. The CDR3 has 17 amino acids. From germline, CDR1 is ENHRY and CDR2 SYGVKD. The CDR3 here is CAMTNTLAGDRSYEQYF. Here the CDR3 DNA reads TGTGCCATGACCAATACGCTAGCGGGAGATAGGAGCTACGAGCAGTACTTC.